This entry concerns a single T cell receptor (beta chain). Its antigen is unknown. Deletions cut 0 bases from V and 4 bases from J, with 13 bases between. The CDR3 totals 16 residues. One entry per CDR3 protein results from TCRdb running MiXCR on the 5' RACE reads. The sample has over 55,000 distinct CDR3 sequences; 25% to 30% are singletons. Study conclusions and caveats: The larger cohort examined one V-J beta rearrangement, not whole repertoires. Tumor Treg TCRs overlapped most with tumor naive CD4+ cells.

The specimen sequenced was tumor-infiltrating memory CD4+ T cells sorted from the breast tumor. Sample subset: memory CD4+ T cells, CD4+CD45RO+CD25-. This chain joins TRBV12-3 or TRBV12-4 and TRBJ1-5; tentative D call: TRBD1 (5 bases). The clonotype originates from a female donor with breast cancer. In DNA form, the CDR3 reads TGTGCCAGCAGTTTAGCGGGGCCCGAGAATAATCAGCCCCAGCATTTT. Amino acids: CASSLAGPENNQPQHF.